This T cell receptor (beta chain) is from a study of human T cells and chemical hapten exposure. TCRdb fed the RACE reads into MiXCR, producing one record per CDR3 protein. The data contain around 40,000 distinct CDR3 sequences, roughly 13% of them singletons. This sample's time point: patch test 3, about 24 weeks after DPC sensitization. Treatment noted: therapeutic diphenylcyclopropenone sensitization with weekly scalp DPC. Unfractionated whole blood served as the source for total RNA extraction. There are 16 residues in the CDR3. The gene calls are TRBV21-1 and TRBJ2-7; the listed D gene, TRBD1, was not tested against the DNA. TRBV21-1 is a pseudogene segment. The source is a woman aged 40 to 55 with alopecia areata. Some clones in this sample may be carry-over from other donors' samples. The sample here was whole blood, taken in connection with sensitization to the hapten diphenylcyclopropenone (DPC). The CDR3 DNA is TGTGCCAGCATTGAAGGGACCTACAGGGGGCACCCCGAGCAGTACTTC. Its protein is CASIEGTYRGHPEQYF.